These 5 T cell receptor beta chains share one sample of origin, sequenced in a study of beta chain features in type 1 diabetes. Reverse transcription of all isolated RNA meant that expressed TCRB transcripts were sequenced. Some clones are missing from TCRdb's copy, which holds only in-frame ones; the method was immunoSEQ multiplex PCR. Of around 99,000 clones listed, almost 40% are singletons. The sequenced material came from stem cell memory CD4+ T cells from blood. The receptors come from a woman aged 18-29 years in good health.

This sequence joins TRBV5-1 and TRBJ1-1; no reliable D call. The V end was cut by 0 bases, the J end by 0 bases, with 12 bases between. The CDR3 consists of 16 residues. Germline V gives CDR1 SGHRS, CDR2 YFSETQ. CDR3 residues: CASSLVAVDMNTEAFF. The CDR3 DNA follows: TGCGCCAGCAGCTTGGTAGCGGTCGACATGAACACTGAAGCTTTCTTT.

In its sample, this clone was seen a few times. This chain connects TRBV9 to TRBJ1-4; possible D gene TRBD1, 5 bases. V dropped 3 bases and J dropped 8 bases, with 14 bases sitting between them. The V gene's germline CDR1 is SGDLS and CDR2 YYNGEE. CDR3 length equals 14 residues. CDR3 DNA sequence: TGTGCCAGCAGCGCCCGTTGGGGCGAAGAAAAACTGTTTTTT. It yields the protein CASSARWGEEKLFF. Variable domain in full (rest from reference TRBV9 and TRBJ1-4): DSGVTQTPKHLITATGQRVTLRCSPRSGDLSVYWYQQSLDQGLQFLIQYYNGEERAKGNILERFSAQQFPDLHSELNLSSLELGDSALYFCASSARWGEEKLFFGSGTQLSVL.

The CDR3 region has the DNA TGTGCCAGCAGCTTTCTCGGCAGGGAACCTAACTATGGCTACACCTTC. Its translation: CASSFLGREPNYGYTF. The chain combines TRBV7-2 with TRBJ1-2; D may be TRBD1 (5 bases). V dropped 3 bases and J dropped 0 bases, with 14 bases sitting between them. The CDR3 contains 16 residues. Germline CDR1 SGHTA, CDR2 FQGNSA.

This clone showed up just a few times. V and J are TRBV30 and TRBJ1-1; no clear D. Between the trimmed V and J ends, which lost 4 bases and 3 bases, there was a span of 12 bases. The CDR3 has 13 amino acids. CDR1 GTSNPN and CDR2 SVGIG come from the germline V gene (reference sequence). CDR3 DNA: TGTGCCTGGATACCGGGTTACGACACTGAAGCTTTCTTT. This translates into CAWIPGYDTEAFF.

CDR3 in DNA: TGTGCCAGCAGCCAACCTGGACTAGCGGGAGGGCGTAATGAGCAGTTCTTC. Its translation is CASSQPGLAGGRNEQFF. The chain carries TRBV14 and TRBJ2-1, with TRBD2 matching 15 bases. Germline CDR1 SGHDN, CDR2 FVKESK. The CDR3 sequence is 17 residues long. V lost 2 bases to trimming and J lost 7 bases; unmatched junction nucleotides: 6.